These 24 T cell receptor beta chains were all obtained from the same sample, sequenced in a study of tumor-infiltrating lymphocytes in primary liver carcinoma. Germline DNA was also extracted, and blood RNA was taken from unsorted whole blood. Synthesis of TCR beta cDNA was carried out from 500 ng total RNA with a constant-region primer. For TCR beta, libraries were produced by three nested multiplex PCR rounds using slightly modified ARM-PCR. The two initial PCR rounds, about 9 cycles each, used TRBV1-TRBV30 forward and C-beta reverse primers. TCRdb re-analysed the multiplex PCR reads in MiXCR, keeping a single row per CDR3 protein. The table has approximately 340,000 distinct CDR3 sequences, about two thirds seen once. Sequences were obtained from peripheral blood. These receptors originate from a man aged 35-49 years with primary liver carcinoma and hepatitis B virus infection.

This clonotype was counted a few times. The chain joins TRBV28 to TRBJ1-2; D unclear. This CDR3 has 14 amino acids. Trimming removed 5 bases from V and 0 bases from J, with 10 bases in between. The germline CDR1 and CDR2 sequences are MDHEN and SYDVKM. For the CDR3, the DNA is TGTGCCAGCAGTACCAGTGAAGCTAACTATGGCTACACCTTC. The encoded protein is CASSTSEANYGYTF.

In regard to this clonotype: As the CDR3 is not closed by the conserved phenylalanine or tryptophan, this likely results from a read error. This sequence joins TRBV10-3 and TRBJ2-1; a weak D match, TRBD2 (6 bases). This CDR3 spans 13 amino acids. Germline V lookup: CDR1 ENHRY, CDR2 SYGVKD. V was trimmed by 11 bases and J by 8 bases, leaving 19 bases between them. In nucleotides, the CDR3 is TGTGCCGTTACTAGCAGCCCCATCGATGAGCAGTTCTAC. Translation: CAVTSSPIDEQFY.

This clonotype showed up just a few times. The gene calls are TRBV25-1 and TRBJ2-7; 11 positions agree with TRBD1. J gave up 7 bases and V 2 bases, and 7 bases lay outside the gene matches. Germline lookup yields CDR1 MGHDK and CDR2 SYGVNS. The CDR3 extends over 15 amino acids. In DNA form, the CDR3 reads TGTGCCAGCAGTGAAGGGACAGGGGGAGTGTGGGAGCAGTACTTC. Amino acids: CASSEGTGGVWEQYF.

A remark on this clonotype: A read error may produce the germline difference seen at one junction end. The rearrangement uses TRBV10-3 and TRBJ2-5, with TRBD1 as a possible D gene (6 bases). The CDR3 extends over 14 amino acids. Germline V gene sequence: CDR1 ENHRY, CDR2 SYGVKD. CDR3 region: CATSESGRGETQYF. The CDR3 DNA sequence: TGCGCCACCAGTGAATCGGGCAGGGGAGAGACCCAGTACTTC.

This clonotype has ten or more counts. This sequence joins TRBV5-6 and TRBJ2-1; D is undetermined. The CDR3 covers 17 residues. Germline V gene data show CDR1 as SGHDT and CDR2 as YYEEEE. With 0 bases removed from V and 10 bases from J, the gap between germline ends came to 23 bases. The CDR3 reads CASSLVGLLRISGEQFF. CDR3 nucleotides: TGTGCCAGCAGCTTGGTTGGTTTGCTACGCATCTCTGGCGAGCAGTTCTTC. Looking up the rest from reference TRBV5-6 and TRBJ2-1 gives the full variable domain: DAGVTQSPTHLIKTRGQQVTLRCSPKSGHDTVSWYQQALGQGPQFIFQYYEEEERQRGNFPDRFSGHQFPNYSSELNVNALLLGDSALYLCASSLVGLLRISGEQFFGPGTRLTVL.

As concerns this clonotype: Without the conserved terminal phenylalanine or tryptophan, this CDR3 likely stems from a read error. V and J are TRBV5-4 and TRBJ2-1; 9 bases are shared with TRBD1. The CDR3 has 15 amino acids. The germline CDR1 and CDR2 sequences are SGHNT and YYREEE (reference sequence). Trimming at V came to 2 bases and at J to 5 bases, leaving 5 bases not matched to a gene. Here the CDR3 DNA reads TGTGCCAGCAGCTTATCGGGACAGGGACACAATGAGCAGTTCATC. Its protein is CASSLSGQGHNEQFI.

About this clonotype itself: This sequence may be a read error, since a much larger clone differs from it by one base. This chain joins TRBV6-1 and TRBJ2-7; D perhaps matches TRBD1 (6 bases). Per the germline V gene, CDR1 is MNHNS and CDR2 is SASEGT. There are 15 residues in the CDR3. CDR3 amino acids: CASSEWLRTDYDQYF. CDR3 sequence (DNA): TGTGCCAGCAGTGAATGGTTGAGGACAGACTACGATCAGTACTTC.

J is TRBJ2-7 and V is TRBV7-8; D remains unclear. Germline V gene sequence: CDR1 SGHVS, CDR2 FQNEAQ. V lost 2 bases and J lost 3, with 20 bases in between. The CDR3 has 17 amino acids. CDR3 protein: CASSLTAPEGIRYEQYF. The CDR3, as DNA: TGTGCCAGCAGCTTAACCGCACCTGAAGGGATACGCTACGAGCAGTACTTC.

A note on this clonotype: This sequence may be a read error, since a much larger clone differs from it by one base. The chain carries TRBV6-5 and TRBJ2-5; TRBD2 is a possible D gene (6 bases). Germline V gene sequence: CDR1 MNHEY, CDR2 SVGAGI. The CDR3 length is 13 residues. The CDR3 here is CVSSPPGTETQYF. In DNA, the CDR3 is TGTGTCAGCAGTCCTCCGGGGACTGAGACCCAGTACTTC.

In its sample, this clonotype was seen many times. V usage is TRBV30 and J usage is TRBJ2-1; no clear D gene. V lost 2 bases to trimming and J lost 4 bases, with 6 bases between them. The CDR3 extends over 12 amino acids. Germline values: CDR1 GTSNPN, CDR2 SVGIG (reference sequence). For the CDR3, the DNA is TGTGCCTGGAGTCGATCGTACAATGAGCAGTTCTTC. This encodes CAWSRSYNEQFF. The full variable domain, its missing parts supplied by reference TRBV30 and TRBJ2-1, is SQTIHQWPATLVQPVGSPLSLECTVEGTSNPNLYWYRQAAGRGLQLLFYSVGIGQISSEVPQNLSASRPQDRQFILSSKKLLLSDSGFYLCAWSRSYNEQFFGPGTRLTVL.

This clonotype was seen at least ten times. The chain links TRBV12-3 or TRBV12-4 to TRBJ2-6, with TRBD1 identical over 8 bases. The V and J ends lost 4 bases and 4 bases, in that order; junction bases with no gene match: 6. The CDR3 sequence is 16 residues long. DNA for the CDR3: TGTGCCAGCAGTTCTGGACAGGGCGCCGGGGCCAACGTCCTGACTTTC. It codes for CASSSGQGAGANVLTF.

As regards this clonotype: A much bigger clone sits one base away, suggesting this may be a read error. V usage is TRBV5-4 and J usage is TRBJ2-5, with unresolved D. This CDR3 contains 15 residues. Germline CDR1 SGHNT, CDR2 YYREEE (reference sequence). In nucleotides, the CDR3 is TGTGCCTGCAGCTTCCAACAGAACTACCAAGAGACCCAGTACTTC. Translating it yields CACSFQQNYQETQYF.

Note on this clonotype: Germline is not matched at one junction end, which may reflect a read error. The rearrangement links TRBV11-2 to TRBJ2-7; a weak D match, TRBD1 (6 bases). This CDR3 comprises 16 residues. Germline assignment: CDR1 SGHAT and CDR2 FQNNGV. CDR3 in amino acids: CVSSRVQGAHLREQYF. Written as DNA, the CDR3 is TGTGTCAGCAGCAGGGTACAGGGAGCTCATTTACGGGAGCAGTACTTC.

Of note for this clonotype: One end of the junction does not line up with germline, which may come from a read error. The chain carries TRBV11-2 and TRBJ2-7, with D tentatively TRBD1 (5 bases). The CDR3 runs to 15 residues. Germline V lookup: CDR1 SGHAT, CDR2 FQNNGV. The CDR3 here is CTSSLDMDTSREQYF. In DNA form, the CDR3 reads TGTACCAGCAGCTTAGATATGGACACTTCTCGTGAGCAGTACTTC.

As for this clonotype: Since no conserved phenylalanine or tryptophan closes the CDR3, a read error is the likely cause. The chain couples TRBV6-2 or TRBV6-3 to TRBJ2-7; TRBD2 aligns across 14 bases. There are 22 residues in the CDR3. Germline lookup yields CDR1 MNHEY and CDR2 SVGEGT. For the CDR3, the DNA is TGTGGCAGCAGTTACTACCCCGGACTAGCGGGAGGACCAACTCCGAGCTCCTACGAGCAGTACTAC. It specifies CGSSYYPGLAGGPTPSSYEQYY.

This sequence joins TRBV28 and TRBJ1-2; D not certain. V was shortened by 4 bases and J by 4 bases, with 13 bases between the two germline ends. Per germline, CDR1 MDHEN and CDR2 SYDVKM. This CDR3 contains 14 residues. The CDR3 region has the DNA TGTGCCAGCAGTTCCGCCCGGACGGTCTATGGCTACACCTTC. It encodes CASSSARTVYGYTF.

This clonotype showed up just a few times. One end of the junction varies from germline; a read error may be responsible. V usage is TRBV5-1 and J usage is TRBJ2-2; D is possibly TRBD1 (6 bases). The germline V gene has CDR1 SGHRS and CDR2 YFSETQ. This CDR3 has 13 amino acids. For the CDR3, the DNA is TGTGCCAGCAGCACACAGGGCTCCGGGGAGCTGTTTTTT. It codes for CASSTQGSGELFF.

CDR3 residues: CASNWTSGEQYF. CDR3 sequence (DNA): TGTGCCAGCAACTGGACTTCTGGCGAGCAGTACTTC. The rearrangement joins TRBV5-6 to TRBJ2-7; TRBD2 might be the D (5 bases). The V and J ends lost 6 bases and 6 bases respectively, with 13 bases between them. Germline V gene lookup returns CDR1 SGHDT and CDR2 YYEEEE. This CDR3 has 12 amino acids.

The chain joins TRBV5-1 to TRBJ2-7; TRBD2 matches at 7 bases. Germline V gene data show CDR1 as SGHRS and CDR2 as YFSETQ. Trimming cost V 4 bases and J 4 bases; bases outside gene matches: 5. The CDR3 length is 13 residues. DNA for the CDR3: TGCGCCAGCAGCCGGGAGGACCAGTACGAGCAGTACTTC. Translating gives CASSREDQYEQYF.

A remark on this clonotype: A much larger clonotype is one base distant, so this may be a read error. This chain joins TRBV12-3 or TRBV12-4 and TRBJ1-4; D unresolved. V shed 2 bases and J shed 7 bases, with 11 bases lying between them. CDR3 length: 14 residues. The CDR3 DNA sequence: TGTGCCAGCAGTTTAACCCAGGCGGCTGAAAAACTGTTTTTT. Translation gives CASSLTQAAEKLFF.

A word on this clonotype: Given a much more abundant clone one base away, this may be a read error. No conserved phenylalanine or tryptophan ends this CDR3, so it is likely a read error. This sequence joins TRBV6-1 and TRBJ2-7; tentative D call: TRBD2 (5 bases). V lost 7 bases, J lost 0 bases, and 16 bases lay in between. Germline assignment: CDR1 MNHNS and CDR2 SASEGT. This CDR3 region has 15 residues. As DNA, the CDR3 is TGTGCCAGCACTACTAGGGAACACAACTCCTACGAGCAGTACTTA. Translation: CASTTREHNSYEQYL.

This clonotype turned up a few times. This sequence joins TRBV12-3 or TRBV12-4 and TRBJ2-5, with TRBD2 matching 7 bases. The DNA end favors TRBJ2-3, so the J call may be wrong. CDR3 length: 12 amino acids. The DNA of the CDR3 is TGTGCCAGCAGTCCAAGGGACTATCCGCAGTATTTT. Amino acids: CASSPRDYPQYF.

The chain carries TRBV11-2 and TRBJ2-1, with D tentatively TRBD1 (6 bases). Trimming left V 0 bases short and J 12 bases short, with 18 bases between. Germline lookup yields CDR1 SGHAT and CDR2 FQNNGV. This CDR3 has 15 amino acids. CDR3 bases: TGTGCCAGCAGCTTAGATATCTCGCAGGGGTTCTCGCAGTTCTTC. Its translation is CASSLDISQGFSQFF. The variable domain in full, completed from reference TRBV11-2 and TRBJ2-1, reads EAGVAQSPRYKIIEKRQSVAFWCNPISGHATLYWYQQILGQGPKLLIQFQNNGVVDDSQLPKDRFSAERLKGVDSTLKIQPAKLEDSAVYLCASSLDISQGFSQFFGPGTRLTVL.

Remarks on this clonotype: One junction end disagrees with the germline gene, perhaps due to a read error. The CDR3 loop reads CASSPLSASYKQYF. As DNA, the CDR3 is TGTGCCAGTAGTCCCCTTAGCGCGTCCTACAAGCAGTACTTC. V is TRBV28 and J is TRBJ2-7; D might be TRBD2 (5 bases). This CDR3 spans 14 amino acids. Germline CDR1 and CDR2: MDHEN and SYDVKM.